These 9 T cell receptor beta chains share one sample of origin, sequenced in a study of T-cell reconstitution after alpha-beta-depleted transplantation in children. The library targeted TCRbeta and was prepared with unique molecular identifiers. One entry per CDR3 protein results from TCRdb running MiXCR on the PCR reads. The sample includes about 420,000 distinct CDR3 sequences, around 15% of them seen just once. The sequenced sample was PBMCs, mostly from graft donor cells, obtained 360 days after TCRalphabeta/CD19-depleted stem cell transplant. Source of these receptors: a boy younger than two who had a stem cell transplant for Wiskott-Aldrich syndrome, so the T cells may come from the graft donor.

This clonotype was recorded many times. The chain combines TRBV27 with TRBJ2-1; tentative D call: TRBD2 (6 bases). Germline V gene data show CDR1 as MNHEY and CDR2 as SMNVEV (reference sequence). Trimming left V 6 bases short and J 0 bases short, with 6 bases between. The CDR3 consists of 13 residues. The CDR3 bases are TGTGCCAGCAGCGGGAGCTCCTACAATGAGCAGTTCTTC. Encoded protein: CASSGSSYNEQFF.

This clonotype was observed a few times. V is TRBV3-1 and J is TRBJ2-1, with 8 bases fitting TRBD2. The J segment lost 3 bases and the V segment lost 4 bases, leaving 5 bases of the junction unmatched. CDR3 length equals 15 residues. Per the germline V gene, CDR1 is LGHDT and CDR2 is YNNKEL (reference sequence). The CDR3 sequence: CASSRLLADYNEQFF. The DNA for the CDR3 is TGTGCCAGCAGCCGTTTACTAGCGGACTACAATGAGCAGTTCTTC.

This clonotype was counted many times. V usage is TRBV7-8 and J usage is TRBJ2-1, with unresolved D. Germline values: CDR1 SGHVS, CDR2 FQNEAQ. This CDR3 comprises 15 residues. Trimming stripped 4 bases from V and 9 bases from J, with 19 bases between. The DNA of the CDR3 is TGTGCCAGCAGCTCTCGAGCCCCGAAGACGGGTGAGCAGTTCTTC. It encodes CASSSRAPKTGEQFF.

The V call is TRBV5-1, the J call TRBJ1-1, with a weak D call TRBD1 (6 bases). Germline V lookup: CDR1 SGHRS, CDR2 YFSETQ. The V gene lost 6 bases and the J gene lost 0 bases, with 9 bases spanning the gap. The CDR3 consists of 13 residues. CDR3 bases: TGCGCCAGCACCCAGGGGATGAACACTGAAGCTTTCTTT. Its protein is CASTQGMNTEAFF.

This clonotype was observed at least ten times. In DNA, the CDR3 is TGCAGTGCTAGAGGAGGTTTCGCGGTGGATACGCAGTATTTT. Amino acid sequence: CSARGGFAVDTQYF. The rearrangement joins TRBV20-1 to TRBJ2-3; D gene uncertain. Germline V gene data show CDR1 as DFQATT and CDR2 as SNEGSKA (reference sequence). CDR3 length equals 14 residues. The ends were cut back, 1 base at V and 6 bases at J, with 14 bases in the middle.

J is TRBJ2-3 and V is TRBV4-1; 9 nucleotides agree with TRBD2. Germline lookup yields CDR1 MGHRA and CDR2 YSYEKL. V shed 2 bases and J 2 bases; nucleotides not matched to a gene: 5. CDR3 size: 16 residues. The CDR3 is CASSQILAGLTDTQYF. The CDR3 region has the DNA TGCGCCAGCAGCCAAATCCTAGCGGGGCTCACAGATACGCAGTATTTT.

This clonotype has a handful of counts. CDR3 sequence reads: CASSQDWMGGSETQYF. CDR3 DNA sequence: TGTGCCAGCAGCCAAGATTGGATGGGGGGTTCAGAGACCCAGTACTTC. The gene calls are TRBV4-2 and TRBJ2-5, with D possibly TRBD2 on 6 matching bases. Deletions cut 0 bases from V and 4 bases from J, with 15 bases between. The CDR3 runs 16 residues. From germline, CDR1 is LGHNA and CDR2 YNFKEQ.

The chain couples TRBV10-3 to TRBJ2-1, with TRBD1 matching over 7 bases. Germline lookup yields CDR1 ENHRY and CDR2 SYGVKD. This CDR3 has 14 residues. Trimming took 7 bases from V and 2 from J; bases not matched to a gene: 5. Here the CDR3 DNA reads TGTGCCATCAAACATGACAGGGCCTACAATGAGCAGTTCTTC. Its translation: CAIKHDRAYNEQFF.

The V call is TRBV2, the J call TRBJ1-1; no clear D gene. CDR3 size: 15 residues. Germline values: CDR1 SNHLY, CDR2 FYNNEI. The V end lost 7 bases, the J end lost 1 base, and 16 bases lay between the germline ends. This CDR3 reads CASMRRSGGNTEAFF. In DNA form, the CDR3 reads TGTGCCAGCATGAGGAGGTCAGGCGGGAACACTGAAGCTTTCTTT.